These 3 T cell receptor beta chains were all obtained from the same sample, sequenced in a study of cytomegalovirus exposure and HLA in healthy donors. PCR involved 60 Vbeta and 13 Jbeta primers. The repertoire was sequenced with immunoSEQ multiplex PCR; TCRdb's copy has only in-frame clones and lacks some. This table holds 100,000 to 150,000 clones, approximately 83% found once. Input material: PBMCs. These receptors were collected from a girl aged 2 to 10 in good health and CMV-seronegative.

V gene TRBV19 combines with J gene TRBJ1-5; D gene uncertain. The V gene's germline CDR1 is LNHDA and CDR2 SQIVND (reference sequence). The CDR3 consists of 15 residues. V was cut by 3 bases and J by 1 base, with 10 bases left in between. CDR3 protein: CASSIAVVSNQPQHF. The CDR3 coding sequence is TGTGCCAGTAGTATTGCGGTTGTGAGCAATCAGCCCCAGCATTTT.

The gene calls are TRBV4-3 and TRBJ1-1, with 7 bases identical to TRBD1. CDR1 and CDR2 (germline): LGHNA, YSLEER. Trimming at V came to 0 bases and at J to 0 bases, leaving 13 bases not matched to a gene. The CDR3 covers 19 residues. The CDR3 loop is CASSQDRQGGLWMNTEAFF. The CDR3 region has the DNA TGCGCCAGCAGCCAAGACCGACAGGGCGGTTTATGGATGAACACTGAAGCTTTCTTT.

Of note for this clone: A junction end diverges from the germline sequence, so it may reflect a read error. The sample holds other DNA sequences that translate to the same CDR3. The rearrangement uses TRBV6-1 and TRBJ2-1; 8 nucleotides agree with TRBD2. This CDR3 has 15 residues. The germline V gene has CDR1 MNHNS and CDR2 SASEGT. The CDR3 loop is CASSEGRGVRNEQFF. CDR3 nucleotide sequence: TGTGCCAGTAGTGAGGGGCGGGGGGTCCGAAATGAGCAGTTCTTC.